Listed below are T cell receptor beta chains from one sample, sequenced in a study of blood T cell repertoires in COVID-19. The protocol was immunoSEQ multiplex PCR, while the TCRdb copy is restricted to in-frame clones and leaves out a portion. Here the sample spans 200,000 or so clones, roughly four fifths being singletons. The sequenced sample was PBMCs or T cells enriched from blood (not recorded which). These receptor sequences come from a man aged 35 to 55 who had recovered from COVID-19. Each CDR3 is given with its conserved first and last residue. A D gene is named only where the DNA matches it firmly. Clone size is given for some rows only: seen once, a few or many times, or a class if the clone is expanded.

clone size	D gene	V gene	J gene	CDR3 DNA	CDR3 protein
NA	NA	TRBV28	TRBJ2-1	TGTGCCAGCAGTTCCTCAGGGAACAATGAGCAGTTCTTC	CASSSSGNNEQFF
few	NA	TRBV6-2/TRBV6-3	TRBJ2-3	TGTGCCAGCAGTTACTCCTGGCAGGGTAGGGGTACGCAGTATTTT	CASSYSWQGRGTQYF
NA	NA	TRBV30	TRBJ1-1	TGTGCCTGGAGTAAAGGATCGGCGGTTAACACTGAAGCTTTCTTT	CAWSKGSAVNTEAFF
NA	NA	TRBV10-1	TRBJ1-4	TGCGCCAGCATAAGACAGAATGAAAAACTGTTTTTT	CASIRQNEKLFF
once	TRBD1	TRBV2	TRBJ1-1	TGTGCCGAACTAACAGGGGGCTTTGACACTGAAGCTTTCTTT	CAELTGGFDTEAFF
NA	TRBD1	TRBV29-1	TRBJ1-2	TGCAGCGTTGATCGCAGGACTGAAACGGGACAGGGAGTTATTCGTGGAGGCTACACCTTC	CSVDRRTETGQGVIRGGYTF
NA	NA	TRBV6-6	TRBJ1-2	TGTGCCAGCAGAAAACAGGGAGACGGGGCTATCTGGGGCTACACCTTC	CASRKQGDGAIWGYTF
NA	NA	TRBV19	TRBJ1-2	TGTGCCAGTCAGGACAAAAACTATGGCTACACCTTC	CASQDKNYGYTF
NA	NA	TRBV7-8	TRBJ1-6	TGTGCCAGCAGTCCTCTAACTATTTCGGGGTCACCCCTCCACTTT	CASSPLTISGSPLHF
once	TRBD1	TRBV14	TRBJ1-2	TGTGCCAGCAGCCCCCCCGGGACAGGACCCTATGGCTACACCTTC	CASSPPGTGPYGYTF
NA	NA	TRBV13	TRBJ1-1	TGTGCCAGCTCTACGGGGAGACTGAACACTGAAGCTTTCTTT	CASSTGRLNTEAFF
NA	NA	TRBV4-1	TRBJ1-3	TGCGCCAGCAGCCAAGACCAGAGGAGCTCTGGAAACACCATATATTTT	CASSQDQRSSGNTIYF
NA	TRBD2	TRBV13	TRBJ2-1	TGTGCCAGCAGCTTATGGCGGGGGGTAAACAATGAGCAGTTCTTC	CASSLWRGVNNEQFF
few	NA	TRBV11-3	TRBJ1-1	TGTGCCAGCAGCGGGACTTCAAACACTGAAGCTTTCTTT	CASSGTSNTEAFF
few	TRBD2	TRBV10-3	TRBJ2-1	TGTGCCATCAGTGAGTCGACTAGCGGGGGGAATGAGCAGTTCTTC	CAISESTSGGNEQFF
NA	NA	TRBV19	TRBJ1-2	TGTGCCAGTAGCAGGGCCATAGCTAACTATGGCTACACCTTC	CASSRAIANYGYTF
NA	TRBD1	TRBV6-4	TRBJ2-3	TGTGCCAGCAGCCAGACAGGGGGCACAGATACGCAGTATTTT	CASSQTGGTDTQYF
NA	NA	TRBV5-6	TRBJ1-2	TGTGCCAGCAGCCCTACCGTACCAGGTGCCTACTCTGGCTACACCTTC	CASSPTVPGAYSGYTF